The T cell receptor (beta chain) described here comes from a study of cytomegalovirus exposure and HLA in healthy donors. Study-wide background: Counted in an early data release were roughly 81 million unique TCRs from HLA-typed donors. There were over 350 genotyped donors. Of these, roughly 80% fell in the genetic ancestry cluster associated with self-reported Caucasian donors.

13 Jbeta primers and 60 Vbeta primers were used for the PCR. TCRdb keeps only in-frame clones here, not all; method: immunoSEQ multiplex PCR. The sample lists about 180,000 clones; around 80% were seen once. The CDR3 has 14 amino acids. Trimming left V 0 bases short and J 8 bases short, with 12 bases between. Germline lookup yields CDR1 MGHRA and CDR2 YSYEKL. V gene TRBV4-1 combines with J gene TRBJ2-3; D not resolved. The material sequenced was PBMCs. The source is a man aged 35-49 years in good health and CMV-seronegative. The CDR3 DNA reads as TGCGCCAGCAGCCAAGATCTTCGGGTTGGTACGCAGTATTTT. It translates to CASSQDLRVGTQYF.